One and the same sample provided the 26 T cell receptor beta chains below, sequenced in a study of glioma-infiltrating T cells after dendritic cell vaccination. Using immunoSEQ multiplex PCR, the repertoire was profiled, and TCRdb retains in-frame clones only, with some absent. Of around 89,000 clones in the sample, 85% to 90% are singletons; the top ten hold approximately 14%. The specimen comprised blood, sampled before dendritic cell vaccination. Every receptor here comes from a human donor with glioblastoma.

This clone has a single count. V is TRBV5-5 and J is TRBJ2-7; 10 bases align to TRBD2. The CDR3 contains 18 residues. Germline trimming cut 4 bases from V and 4 bases from J; bases unmatched to any gene: 17. Germline V CDR1 and CDR2: SGHKS, YYEKEE (reference sequence). CDR3 bases: TGTGCCAGCAGCCCACTTCGGGGAGTAGCGGGAGGACGATACGAGCAGTACTTC. This sequence encodes CASSPLRGVAGGRYEQYF.

The V gene is TRBV28, the J gene TRBJ2-7; D is ambiguous. Per the germline V gene, CDR1 is MDHEN and CDR2 is SYDVKM. The length of the CDR3 is 14 residues. With 5 bases removed from V and 2 bases from J, the gap between germline ends came to 13 bases. CDR3 nucleotides: TGTGCCAGCAGTAGGCGCACAGCCACCTACGAGCAGTACTTC. Amino acids: CASSRRTATYEQYF. The full variable domain, completed using reference TRBV28 and TRBJ2-7, is DVKVTQSSRYLVKRTGEKVFLECVQDMDHENMFWYRQDPGLGLRLIYFSYDVKMKEKGDIPEGYSVSREKKERFSLILESASTNQTSMYLCASSRRTATYEQYFGPGTRLTVT.

V gene TRBV29-1 combines with J gene TRBJ2-3, with TRBD2 matching over 9 bases. The length of the CDR3 is 16 residues. The J segment lost 3 bases and the V segment lost 3 bases, leaving 10 bases of the junction unmatched. The V gene's germline CDR1 is SQVTM and CDR2 ANQGSEA. The CDR3 bases are TGCAGCGTTGATAGTCCGGGGCTAGCGGGGACAGATACGCAGTATTTT. Translation: CSVDSPGLAGTDTQYF.

The V and J genes are TRBV6-1 and TRBJ2-5; TRBD2 aligns across 9 bases. The J call is uncertain, as TRBJ2-7 better fits the DNA end. Germline-derived CDR1 and CDR2 are MNHNS and SASEGT. This CDR3 spans 13 amino acids. CDR3 nucleotide sequence: TGTGCCGTGTCCGGGACTAGCCCCGACGAGCAGTACTTC. Amino acids: CAVSGTSPDEQYF.

V and J are TRBV7-3 and TRBJ1-1; unclear D gene. Per germline, CDR1 SGHTA and CDR2 FQGTGA. Between the trimmed V and J ends, which lost 0 bases and 2 bases, there was a span of 4 bases. CDR3 length: 13 residues. The CDR3 loop reads CASSLTRNTEAFF. DNA for the CDR3: TGTGCCAGCAGCTTAACCCGTAACACTGAAGCTTTCTTT.

V usage is TRBV30 and J usage is TRBJ2-1; 7 bases match TRBD2. This CDR3 spans 14 amino acids. The V and J ends lost 2 bases and 9 bases, in that order; junction bases with no gene match: 10. Germline V gene sequence: CDR1 GTSNPN, CDR2 SVGIG (reference sequence). The CDR3 DNA is TGTGCCTGGAGTCCGAGCGGGAAGATCGGTGAGCAGTTCTTC. Its protein is CAWSPSGKIGEQFF.

This clone came up a few times. The chain employs TRBV7-9 and TRBJ1-1; 8 positions match TRBD1. The germline V gene encodes CDR1 SEHNR and CDR2 FQNEAQ (reference sequence). The CDR3 runs 12 residues. V shed 5 bases, J shed 7 bases, and the junction held 3 bases outside the gene matches. This CDR3 reads CASSRGTGEAFF. CDR3 nucleotides: TGTGCCAGCAGCAGAGGGACAGGTGAAGCTTTCTTT.

The genes are TRBV15 and TRBJ2-3; 10 nucleotides line up with TRBD2. The CDR3 extends over 17 amino acids. The V and J ends lost 0 bases and 5 bases, in that order; junction bases with no gene match: 8. Germline V gene lookup returns CDR1 LNHNV and CDR2 YYDKDF (reference sequence). DNA for the CDR3: TGTGCCACCAGCAGAGATAAGCTAGCGGGAGTAGGAGATACGCAGTATTTT. Translating it yields CATSRDKLAGVGDTQYF.

The chain has TRBV28 and TRBJ1-2; TRBD1 matches 11 bases. V shed 4 bases and J 8 bases; nucleotides not matched to a gene: 9. This CDR3 region has 15 residues. Germline CDR1 reads MDHEN; CDR2 reads SYDVKM. The CDR3 DNA is TGTGCCAGCAGTTCCTCGGACAGGGGGCTTGGGGGCTACACCTTC. Residues: CASSSSDRGLGGYTF.

This clone was observed a few times. The V and J genes are TRBV2 and TRBJ2-7; maybe TRBD1 (6 bases). The V and J ends lost 6 bases and 1 base respectively, with 10 bases between them. Germline CDR1 reads SNHLY; CDR2 reads FYNNEI. This CDR3 contains 13 residues. The CDR3 loop is CASRQGLSYEQYF. CDR3 DNA sequence: TGTGCCAGCAGACAGGGCTTGTCCTACGAGCAGTACTTC. Together with reference TRBV2 and TRBJ2-7, the CDR3 gives the full variable domain: EPEVTQTPSHQVTQMGQEVILRCVPISNHLYFYWYRQILGQKVEFLVSFYNNEISEKSEIFDDQFSVERPDGSNFTLKIRSTKLEDSAMYFCASRQGLSYEQYFGPGTRLTVT.

The chain has TRBV27 and TRBJ1-2; no clear D. V was cut by 4 bases and J by 0 bases, with 9 bases left in between. The germline CDR1 and CDR2 sequences are MNHEY and SMNVEV (reference sequence). CDR3 length: 14 amino acids. As DNA, the CDR3 is TGTGCCAGCAGTTCAAACAGAGCTAACTATGGCTACACCTTC. Translated: CASSSNRANYGYTF.

This clone appeared a few times. CDR3 coding DNA: TGCAGCGTTAGCTCGCAGGGGAGCAACGAGCAGTACTTC. Translated: CSVSSQGSNEQYF. This chain uses TRBV29-1 with TRBJ2-7; D might be TRBD1 (6 bases). The V end lost 5 bases, the J end lost 5 bases, and 16 bases lay between the germline ends. The CDR3 has 13 amino acids. Germline V lookup: CDR1 SQVTM, CDR2 ANQGSEA.

The rearrangement uses TRBV7-9 and TRBJ1-1; 7 bases are a match to TRBD1. J lost 1 base, V lost 5 bases, and 7 bases had no gene match. This CDR3 contains 15 residues. Germline V gene lookup returns CDR1 SEHNR and CDR2 FQNEAQ (reference sequence). The chain's CDR3 is CASSPRGNANTEAFF. Here the CDR3 DNA reads TGTGCCAGCAGCCCCAGGGGGAACGCGAACACTGAAGCTTTCTTT.

This chain's CDR3 is CASSLVREEGDTQYF. The CDR3 DNA reads TGTGCCAGCAGCTTGGTGCGGGAGGAGGGGGATACGCAGTATTTT. The J gene is TRBJ2-3, the V gene TRBV5-6; TRBD2 matches at 8 bases. Unmatched junction bases numbered 6, after V lost 0 bases and J lost 6 bases. CDR3 length: 15 amino acids. Per the germline V gene, CDR1 is SGHDT and CDR2 is YYEEEE.

This clone was detected only once. This rearrangement joins TRBV2 to TRBJ1-2; D gene uncertain. V shed 6 bases and J shed 1 base, with 6 bases lying between them. CDR1 is SNHLY, CDR2 FYNNEI, per germline. The CDR3 runs 12 residues. CDR3 coding DNA: TGTGCCAGCAGGGAGTTTAACTATGGCTACACCTTC. It is translated as CASREFNYGYTF.

The chain couples TRBV5-3 to TRBJ2-1, with 9 nucleotides matching TRBD1. TRBV5-3 is an ORF for which the function is uncertain. V shed 0 bases, J shed 8 bases, and the junction held 6 bases outside the gene matches. CDR3 size: 15 residues. The CDR3: CARSLASTGGDEQFF. The CDR3 coding sequence is TGTGCCAGAAGCTTGGCCTCCACAGGGGGCGATGAGCAGTTCTTC.

The CDR3, as DNA: TGTGCCAGCAGCTTAGGACCCCAGGGGGCGGTGAGCGAGCAGTACTTC. Its translation: CASSLGPQGAVSEQYF. The chain combines TRBV7-6 with TRBJ2-7; 8 nucleotides match TRBD1. Germline V gene data show CDR1 as SGHVS and CDR2 as FNYEAQ. J was trimmed by 6 bases and V by 1 base; bases with no gene match: 11. The CDR3 totals 16 residues. Supplemented by reference TRBV7-6 and TRBJ2-7, the full variable domain reads GAGVSQSPRYKVTKRGQDVALRCDPISGHVSLYWYRQALGQGPEFLTYFNYEAQQDKSGLPNDRFSAERPEGSISTLTIQRTEQRDSAMYRCASSLGPQGAVSEQYFGPGTRLTVT.

The V gene is TRBV6-1, the J gene TRBJ1-2; D is possibly TRBD1 (6 bases). CDR1 MNHNS and CDR2 SASEGT come from the germline V gene. V dropped 1 base and J dropped 6 bases, with 12 bases sitting between them. CDR3 length equals 14 residues. The CDR3 region has the DNA TGTGCCAGCAGTGAAGGAGGGAAGGGGGATGGCTACACCTTC. Translation gives CASSEGGKGDGYTF.

The V gene is TRBV28, the J gene TRBJ1-4; D remains unclear. There are 13 residues in the CDR3. Between the trimmed V and J ends, which lost 3 bases and 2 bases, there was a span of 4 bases. Germline-derived CDR1 and CDR2 are MDHEN and SYDVKM. CDR3: CASSFITNEKLFF. In nucleotides, the CDR3 is TGTGCCAGCAGTTTTATTACTAATGAAAAACTGTTTTTT.

This clone was counted between two and nine times. The chain recombines TRBV6-6 with TRBJ2-7; D uncertain. V was cut by 0 bases and J by 6 bases, with 6 bases left in between. The CDR3 extends over 12 amino acids. Germline loops: CDR1 MNHNY, CDR2 SVGAGI (reference sequence). As DNA, the CDR3 is TGTGCCAGCAGTTACTCCGTGTCCGAGCAGTACTTC. This sequence encodes CASSYSVSEQYF.

This chain uses TRBV28 with TRBJ1-1; TRBD1 matches 8 bases. Germline V CDR1 and CDR2: MDHEN, SYDVKM. This CDR3 is 16 amino acids long. V gave up 4 bases and J gave up 2 bases; unmatched junction bases: 9. CDR3 DNA sequence: TGTGCCAGCAGTTCCGACAGGGGATCGGTAAACACTGAAGCTTTCTTT. It specifies CASSSDRGSVNTEAFF.

The J gene is TRBJ2-1, the V gene TRBV6-4; TRBD2 aligns across 10 bases. With 7 bases clipped from V and 6 bases from J, the junction kept 9 bases outside the gene matches. The germline V gene encodes CDR1 MRHNA and CDR2 SNTAGT. CDR3 length equals 15 residues. CDR3 sequence (DNA): TGTGCCAGCACCCCCCTAGCGGGAGTATTCAATGAGCAGTTCTTC. As protein: CASTPLAGVFNEQFF.

The V gene is TRBV9, the J gene TRBJ1-2; a possible D gene is TRBD1 (6 bases). The CDR3 spans 11 residues. V lost 5 bases, J lost 8 bases, and 10 bases lay in between. CDR1 SGDLS and CDR2 YYNGEE come from the germline V gene. In nucleotides, the CDR3 is TGTGCCAGCAGAGATACAGGGGGCTACACCTTC. Its translation: CASRDTGGYTF. Full variable domain (outside the CDR3, taken from reference TRBV9 and TRBJ1-2): DSGVTQTPKHLITATGQRVTLRCSPRSGDLSVYWYQQSLDQGLQFLIQYYNGEERAKGNILERFSAQQFPDLHSELNLSSLELGDSALYFCASRDTGGYTFGSGTRLTVV.

This clone was detected only once. The chain combines TRBV7-8 with TRBJ1-2; 7 nucleotides align to TRBD1. The CDR3 runs to 16 residues. Per germline, CDR1 SGHVS and CDR2 FQNEAQ. V shed 5 bases, J shed 3 bases, and the junction held 12 bases outside the gene matches. CDR3 region: CASSPRGQVFDYGYTF. As DNA, the CDR3 is TGTGCCAGCAGCCCAAGGGGGCAGGTCTTTGACTATGGCTACACCTTC.

V is TRBV30 and J is TRBJ1-4, with 12 bases that match TRBD1. V was pared by 3 bases and J by 0 bases, with 8 bases of the junction left unmatched. The CDR3 consists of 18 residues. Germline V gene sequence: CDR1 GTSNPN, CDR2 SVGIG (reference sequence). CDR3 sequence (DNA): TGTGCCTGGAGCCAAGGGGACAGGGGGCTACCAACTAATGAAAAACTGTTTTTT. It codes for CAWSQGDRGLPTNEKLFF. The whole variable domain, filled in from reference TRBV30 and TRBJ1-4, reads SQTIHQWPATLVQPVGSPLSLECTVEGTSNPNLYWYRQAAGRGLQLLFYSVGIGQISSEVPQNLSASRPQDRQFILSSKKLLLSDSGFYLCAWSQGDRGLPTNEKLFFGSGTQLSVL.

The chain has TRBV2 and TRBJ1-5; D ambiguous. The germline V and J ends were trimmed by 0 bases and 4 bases, with 7 bases remaining between them. The CDR3 is made up of 14 amino acids. Germline CDR1 and CDR2: SNHLY and FYNNEI. The CDR3 sequence: CASSEAGGNQPQHF. As DNA, the CDR3 is TGTGCCAGCAGTGAAGCGGGAGGAAATCAGCCCCAGCATTTT. Using reference TRBV2 and TRBJ1-5 for the parts outside the CDR3, the full variable domain is EPEVTQTPSHQVTQMGQEVILRCVPISNHLYFYWYRQILGQKVEFLVSFYNNEISEKSEIFDDQFSVERPDGSNFTLKIRSTKLEDSAMYFCASSEAGGNQPQHFGDGTRLSIL.